This T cell receptor beta chain was recorded in a study of response to subunit inactivated influenza vaccine. Overall study results and limits: With each seasonal influenza vaccination, the authors suggested, few new T cells are recruited.

The length of the CDR3 is 16 residues. V lost 3 bases to trimming and J lost 2 bases; unmatched junction nucleotides: 8. Germline CDR1 reads LNHDA; CDR2 reads SQIVND (reference sequence). TCRdb itself ran the RT-PCR reads through MiXCR, one entry per CDR3 protein. Seen here are about 530,000 distinct CDR3 sequences, roughly 12% observed once, and the top ten hold roughly 10%. This clonotype was observed a few times. The antigen remains unidentified. The sequencing here drew on PBMCs from blood, taken on the day of vaccination. This receptor was taken from a man in his fifties who received an inactivated influenza vaccine. V usage is TRBV19 and J usage is TRBJ2-7; 9 bases fit TRBD1. The CDR3 protein is CASSMVSGTGPYEQYF. The DNA for the CDR3 is TGTGCCAGTAGTATGGTATCGGGGACAGGGCCCTACGAGCAGTACTTC.